Following are 8 T cell receptor beta chains from one sample sequenced in a study of OX40 agonist ivuxolimab in advanced cancers. TCRdb's copy holds only in-frame clones and misses some; the assay was immunoSEQ multiplex PCR. The table has under 85,000 clones, almost 85% seen once. Sequencing used CD4+ or CD8+ T cells sorted from blood, obtained in a trial of the OX40 agonist ivuxolimab. The origin of the receptors is an adult with an advanced solid tumor such as melanoma, head and neck, liver or kidney cancer.

This rearrangement joins TRBV5-1 to TRBJ2-2; D is undetermined. The CDR3 length is 12 residues. Germline values: CDR1 SGHRS, CDR2 YFSETQ. V lost 2 bases and J 5 bases, leaving 4 bases between the germline ends. CDR3 protein: CASSFSTGELFF. The CDR3 nucleotides are TGCGCCAGCAGCTTCTCGACCGGGGAGCTGTTTTTT.

In this sample, this clone turned up once. Other DNA sequences of this sample code for an identical CDR3. The chain carries TRBV5-6 and TRBJ2-7; no firm D call. The CDR3 contains 13 residues. Trimming left V 7 bases short and J 3 bases short, with 14 bases between. Germline CDR1 and CDR2: SGHDT and YYEEEE. CDR3 DNA sequence: TGTGCCAGCTTTTCAAACGGTGACTACGAGCAGTACTTC. Protein product: CASFSNGDYEQYF.

A few counts support this clone. This sequence joins TRBV14 and TRBJ2-6, with a possible D match to TRBD1 (6 bases). Germline CDR1 and CDR2: SGHDN and FVKESK. With 1 base removed from V and 0 bases from J, the gap between germline ends came to 25 bases. CDR3 length equals 22 residues. The CDR3 DNA sequence: TGTGCCAGCAGCCAAGTCGAACCGGGACAACCTCTAGGCCCCTCTGGGGCCAACGTCCTGACTTTC. It codes for CASSQVEPGQPLGPSGANVLTF.

This rearrangement joins TRBV29-1 to TRBJ1-1; D gene uncertain. CDR3 length: 15 residues. The V gene's germline CDR1 is SQVTM and CDR2 ANQGSEA. Trimming took 3 bases from V and 0 from J, leaving 14 bases between them. The CDR3 sequence: CSVDAGWAMNTEAFF. Written as DNA, the CDR3 is TGCAGCGTTGATGCGGGGTGGGCGATGAACACTGAAGCTTTCTTT.

J is TRBJ1-2 and V is TRBV9; 7 nucleotides agree with TRBD1. The CDR3 runs 14 residues. Germline loops: CDR1 SGDLS, CDR2 YYNGEE. V lost 4 bases to trimming and J lost 3 bases; unmatched junction nucleotides: 6. In DNA form, the CDR3 reads TGTGCCAGCAGCCCGGGACAGAGTCACTATGGCTACACCTTC. It is translated as CASSPGQSHYGYTF.

The chain links TRBV20-1 to TRBJ1-1, with D possibly being TRBD1 (6 bases). Germline CDR1 is DFQATT and CDR2 is SNEGSKA (reference sequence). There are 11 residues in the CDR3. The V end was cut by 3 bases, the J end by 8 bases, with 10 bases between. The CDR3 here is CSARLGGEAFF. As DNA, the CDR3 is TGCAGTGCTAGGTTAGGGGGAGAAGCTTTCTTT.

The CDR3 DNA is TGTGCCAGCAGTTTATTGGACTACGAGCAGTACTTC. It is translated as CASSLLDYEQYF. The V call is TRBV28, the J call TRBJ2-7; D not certain. This CDR3 has 12 amino acids. Germline V CDR1 and CDR2: MDHEN, SYDVKM. Trimming took 1 base from V and 3 from J, leaving 4 bases between them.

The chain couples TRBV7-8 to TRBJ2-7, with 8 bases lining up with TRBD1. The CDR3 sequence is 15 residues long. Germline V gives CDR1 SGHVS, CDR2 FQNEAQ. The V gene end was trimmed by 6 bases and the J gene end by 6 bases; junction bases not matched to a gene: 13. CDR3 coding DNA: TGTGCCAGCAGACCTTGGACAGGGAATGGAGGCGAGCAGTACTTC. The encoded protein is CASRPWTGNGGEQYF.